The source of this T cell receptor beta chain is a study of human T cells and chemical hapten exposure. The sample's time point: patch test 3, about 24 weeks after DPC sensitization. The treatment here: therapeutic diphenylcyclopropenone sensitization with weekly scalp DPC. The CDR3 is 13 residues long. Trimming cost V 5 bases and J 4 bases, with 11 bases left between them. In germline, CDR1 is MGHRA, CDR2 YSYEKL. It was the library that attached unique molecular identifiers to individual cDNA molecules. TCRdb re-analysed the RACE reads in MiXCR, keeping a single row per CDR3 protein. Among approximately 97,000 distinct CDR3 sequences listed, roughly a quarter were seen once. Broader study findings: Sensitizing to DPC left TCRs with a frequency above 1 in 1000 unaltered. Clustering by CDR3 similarity yielded significantly more large clusters from expanded TCRs than controls. It should be noted that donors had alopecia, so their immune response may differ from healthy people's.

This clonotype was detected ten times or more. What it recognizes is unknown. This sequence was found in a man aged 35 to 55 with alopecia areata. Some clones in this sample may be carry-over from other donors' samples. The sequenced sample was whole blood, obtained in connection with sensitization to the hapten diphenylcyclopropenone (DPC). This chain joins TRBV4-1 and TRBJ1-2, with D maybe TRBD1 (6 bases). This chain's CDR3 is CASSMDSLYGYTF. DNA of the CDR3: TGCGCCAGCAGCATGGACAGCCTCTATGGCTACACCTTC.